This entry features one T cell receptor beta chain sequence. Its antigen remains unidentified. The sample originates from a study of shared clonotypes between healthy human individuals. Looking at the study overall: CD4 naive cells filled three plates per donor, CD4 memory three, CD8 naive two and CD8 memory one. Study-wide findings and caveats: An effect of sequencing depth on clonotype sharing among donors was expected. Of the naive CD4 clonotypes, roughly 5% were shared across a few donors.

In the original processing: ImmunoSEQ gave junction-only sequences without quality scores, so filtering differed. Profiled with immunoSEQ multiplex PCR; TCRdb holds only in-frame clones, not every one. V and J calls and clone size come straight from that table; D and trimming were deduced from the DNA. The data contain roughly 1,000,000 clones, about four fifths of them singletons. Trimming stripped 5 bases from V and 4 bases from J, with 11 bases between. This CDR3 comprises 13 residues. Germline V gives CDR1 SEHNR, CDR2 FQNEAQ (reference sequence). Sequenced: memory CD4+ T cells from PBMCs. This sample's subset: CD45RA-negative fraction. The chain recombines TRBV7-9 with TRBJ1-1, with D tentatively TRBD1 (6 bases). This sequence originates from a man aged 18 to 29 in good health. Some clones in this sample may be carry-over from other donors' samples. The CDR3 is CASSPGVSTEAFF. The CDR3 DNA is TGTGCCAGCAGCCCAGGGGTCTCCACTGAAGCTTTCTTT.